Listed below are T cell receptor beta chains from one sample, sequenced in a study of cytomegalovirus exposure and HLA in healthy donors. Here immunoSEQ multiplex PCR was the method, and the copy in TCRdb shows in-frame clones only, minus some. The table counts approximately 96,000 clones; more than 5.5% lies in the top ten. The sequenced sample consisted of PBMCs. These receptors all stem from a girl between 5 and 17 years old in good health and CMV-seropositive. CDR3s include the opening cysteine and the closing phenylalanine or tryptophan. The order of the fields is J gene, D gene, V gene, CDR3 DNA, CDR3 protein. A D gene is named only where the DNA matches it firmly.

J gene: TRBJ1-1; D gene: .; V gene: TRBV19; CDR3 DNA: TGTGCCAGTAGAGTCCCCAATAGCGCTGAAGCTTTCTTT; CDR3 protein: CASRVPNSAEAFF
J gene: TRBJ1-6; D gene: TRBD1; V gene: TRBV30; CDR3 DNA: TGTGCCTGGACGACAGGGTGGGGTTCACCCCTCCACTTT; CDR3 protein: CAWTTGWGSPLHF
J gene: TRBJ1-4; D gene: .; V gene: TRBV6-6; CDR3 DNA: TGTGCCAGCAGCGACAGAAACAATAATGAAAAACTGTTTTTT; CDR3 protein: CASSDRNNNEKLFF
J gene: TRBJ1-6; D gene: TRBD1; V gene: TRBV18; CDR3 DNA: TGTGCCAGCTCACCGGGACAGCATAATTCACCCCTCCACTTT; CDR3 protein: CASSPGQHNSPLHF
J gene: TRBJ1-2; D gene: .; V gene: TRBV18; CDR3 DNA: TGTGCCAGCTCACCCCCGACAGGCGCCTATGGCTACACCTTC; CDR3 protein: CASSPPTGAYGYTF
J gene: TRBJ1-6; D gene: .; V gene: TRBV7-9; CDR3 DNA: TGTGCCAGCAGCTTACTGGGGCAAGGTGATTCACCCCTCCACTTT; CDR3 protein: CASSLLGQGDSPLHF
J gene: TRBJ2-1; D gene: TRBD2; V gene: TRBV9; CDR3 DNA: TGTGCCAGCAGCGGGAGACTAGCGGGGGGCCCGGAGCAGTTCTTC; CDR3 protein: CASSGRLAGGPEQFF
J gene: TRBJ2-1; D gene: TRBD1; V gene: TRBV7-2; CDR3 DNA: TGTGCCAGCAGCCCAGTTCGGACAGGGGACGGAAATGAGCAGTTCTTC; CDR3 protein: CASSPVRTGDGNEQFF
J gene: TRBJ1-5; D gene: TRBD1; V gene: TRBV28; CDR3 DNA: TGTGCCAGCAGTCGGGACAGAGGCAATCAGCCCCAGCATTTT; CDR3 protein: CASSRDRGNQPQHF
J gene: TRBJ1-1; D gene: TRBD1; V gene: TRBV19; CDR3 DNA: TGTGCCAGTAGTTCCCGGGACAGGGGGCGGGATACTGAAGCTTTCTTT; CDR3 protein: CASSSRDRGRDTEAFF
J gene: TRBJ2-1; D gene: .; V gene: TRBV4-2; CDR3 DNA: TGTGCCAGCAGCCCCGGATCCGGGGGTCCCTACAATGAGCAGTTCTTC; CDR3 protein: CASSPGSGGPYNEQFF
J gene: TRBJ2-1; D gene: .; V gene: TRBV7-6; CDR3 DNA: TGTGCCAGCAGCTTACTGGCGGGACCATCAACGAACAATGAGCAGTTCTTC; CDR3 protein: CASSLLAGPSTNNEQFF
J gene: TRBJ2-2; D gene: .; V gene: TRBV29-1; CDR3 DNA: TGCAGCGTTGCGGTTTTACTCAACACCGGGGAGCTGTTTTTT; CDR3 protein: CSVAVLLNTGELFF
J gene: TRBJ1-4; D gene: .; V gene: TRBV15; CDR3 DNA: TGTGCCACCAGCAGAGGGGTCGGGACACCTTATGAAAAACTGTTTTTT; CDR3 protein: CATSRGVGTPYEKLFF
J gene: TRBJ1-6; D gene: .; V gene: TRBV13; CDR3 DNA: TGTGCCAGCAGCTTCCAGGAAGGTTCACCCCTCCACTTT; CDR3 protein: CASSFQEGSPLHF
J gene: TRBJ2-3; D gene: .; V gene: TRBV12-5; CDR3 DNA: TGTGCTAGTGGATTGGGTACGGGATACACAGATACGCAGTATTTT; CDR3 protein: CASGLGTGYTDTQYF
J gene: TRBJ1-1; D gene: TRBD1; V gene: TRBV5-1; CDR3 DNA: TGCGCCAGCACCGGGACAGTGAACACTGAAGCTTTCTTT; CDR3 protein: CASTGTVNTEAFF
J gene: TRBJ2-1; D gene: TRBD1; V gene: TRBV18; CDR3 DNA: TGTGCCAGCTCACCGGGACAGCTCGACAATGAGCAGTTCTTC; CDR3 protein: CASSPGQLDNEQFF
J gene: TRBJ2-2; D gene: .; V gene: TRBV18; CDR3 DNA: TGTGCCAGCTCACCACCAGGGGCGGACACCGGGGAGCTGTTTTTT; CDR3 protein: CASSPPGADTGELFF
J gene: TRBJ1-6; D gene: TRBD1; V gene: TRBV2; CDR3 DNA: TGTGCCAGCAGGCGACAGGGGAAGACGAATTCACCCCTCCACTTT; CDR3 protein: CASRRQGKTNSPLHF
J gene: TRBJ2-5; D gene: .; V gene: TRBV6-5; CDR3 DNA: TGTGCCAGCCGGGGGGTCGAGGCAGGGGTAGAGACCCAGTACTTC; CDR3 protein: CASRGVEAGVETQYF
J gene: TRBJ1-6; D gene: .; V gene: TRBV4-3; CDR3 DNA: TGCGCCAGCAGCCAAGACCTCACTCCGGGTCCTTATAATTCACCCCTCCACTTT; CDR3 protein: CASSQDLTPGPYNSPLHF
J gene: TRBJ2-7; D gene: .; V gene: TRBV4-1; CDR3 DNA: TGCGCCAGCAGCCAAAAGGGGGATGGGGGGGTAGGCGAGCAGTACTTC; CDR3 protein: CASSQKGDGGVGEQYF
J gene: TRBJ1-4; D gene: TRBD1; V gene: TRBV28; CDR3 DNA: TGTGCCAGCAGGGGACAGAAAGAAAAACTGTTTTTT; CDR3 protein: CASRGQKEKLFF
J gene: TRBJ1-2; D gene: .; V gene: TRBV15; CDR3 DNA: TGTGCCACCAGCAGAGGTGGGGGGGACTATGGCTACACCTTC; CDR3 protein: CATSRGGGDYGYTF
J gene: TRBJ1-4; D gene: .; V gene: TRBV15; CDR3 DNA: TGTGCCACCAGCAGTTATGCAACTAATGAAAAACTGTTTTTT; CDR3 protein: CATSSYATNEKLFF
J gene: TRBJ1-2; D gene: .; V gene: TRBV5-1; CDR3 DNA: TGCGCCAGCAGCTCAGGGCAGAACTATGGCTACACCTTC; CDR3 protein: CASSSGQNYGYTF
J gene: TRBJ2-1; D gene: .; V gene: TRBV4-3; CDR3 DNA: TGCGCCAGCAGCCAAGGTCCGGGGACCTACAATGAGCAGTTCTTC; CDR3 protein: CASSQGPGTYNEQFF
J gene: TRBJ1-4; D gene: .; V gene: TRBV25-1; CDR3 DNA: TGTGCCAGCAGTCTAGGGAGGGAACTGTTTTTT; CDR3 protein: CASSLGRELFF
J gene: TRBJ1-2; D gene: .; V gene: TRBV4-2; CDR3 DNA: TGTGCCAGCAGCCAAGATCTGGCAGGGCATGGCTACACCTTC; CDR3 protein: CASSQDLAGHGYTF
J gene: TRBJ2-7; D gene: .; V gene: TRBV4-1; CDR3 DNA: TGCGCCAGCAGCCAAGAAGGGGGATCCTACGAGCAGTACTTC; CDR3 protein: CASSQEGGSYEQYF
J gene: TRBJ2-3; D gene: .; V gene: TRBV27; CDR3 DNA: TGTGCCAGCAGCACCGGGTCCATGGAGACAGATACGCAGTATTTT; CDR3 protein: CASSTGSMETDTQYF
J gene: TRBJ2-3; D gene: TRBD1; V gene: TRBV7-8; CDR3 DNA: TGTGCCAGCAGCTCCCGGGACAGGTCAGATACGCAGTATTTT; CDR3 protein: CASSSRDRSDTQYF
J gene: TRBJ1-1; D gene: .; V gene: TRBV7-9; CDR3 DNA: TGTGCCAGCAGCTTATCGCTACTGAACACTGAAGCTTTCTTT; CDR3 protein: CASSLSLLNTEAFF
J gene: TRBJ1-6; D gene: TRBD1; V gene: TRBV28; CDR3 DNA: TGTGCCAGCAGTTTACCTCTGGGACAGGGGAATTCACCCCTCCACTTT; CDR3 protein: CASSLPLGQGNSPLHF
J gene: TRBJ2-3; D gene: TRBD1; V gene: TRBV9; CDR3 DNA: TGTGCCAGCAGCGCCCGGACAGGGGGAACAGATACGCAGTATTTT; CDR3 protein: CASSARTGGTDTQYF
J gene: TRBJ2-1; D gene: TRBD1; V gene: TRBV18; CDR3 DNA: TGTGCCAGCTCTCGGGACAGGGAAGACAATGAGCAGTTCTTC; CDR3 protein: CASSRDREDNEQFF
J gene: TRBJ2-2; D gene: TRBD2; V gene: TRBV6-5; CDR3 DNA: TGTGCCACCTTAGGGTTTAGCGGGGGGGCCGGGGAGCTGTTTTTT; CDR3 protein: CATLGFSGGAGELFF
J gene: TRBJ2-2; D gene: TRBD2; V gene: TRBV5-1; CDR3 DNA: TGCGCCAGCAGCGTACAGGGAAAGCTAGCGGGGGGGCGTTACACCGGGGAGCTGTTTTTT; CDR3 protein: CASSVQGKLAGGRYTGELFF
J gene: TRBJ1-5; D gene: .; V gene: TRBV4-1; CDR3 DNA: TGCGCCAGCAGCCGGGGGCCGGGCAATCAGCCCCAGCATTTT; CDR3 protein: CASSRGPGNQPQHF
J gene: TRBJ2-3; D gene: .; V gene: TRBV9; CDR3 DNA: TGTGCCAGCAGCGTAGGAATAGCGGCTACAGATACGCAGTATTTT; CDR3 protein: CASSVGIAATDTQYF
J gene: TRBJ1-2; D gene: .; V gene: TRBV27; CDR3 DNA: TGTGCCAGCAGTTTTCAGGATTCTGTAAACTATGGCTACACCTTC; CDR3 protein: CASSFQDSVNYGYTF
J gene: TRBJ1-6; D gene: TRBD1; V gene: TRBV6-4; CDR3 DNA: TGTGCCAGCAGTGACTCGATTATCGCAGGGGGCGGGTCACCCCTCCACTTT; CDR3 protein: CASSDSIIAGGGSPLHF
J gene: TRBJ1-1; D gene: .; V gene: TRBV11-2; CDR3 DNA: TGTGCCAGCAGCTTAGCGACAGACACTGAAGCTTTCTTT; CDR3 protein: CASSLATDTEAFF
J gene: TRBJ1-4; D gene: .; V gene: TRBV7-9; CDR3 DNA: TGTGCCAGCAGCTCTAATAATGAAAAACTGTTTTTT; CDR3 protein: CASSSNNEKLFF